These 32 T cell receptor gamma chains were all obtained from the same sample, sequenced in a study of intestinal T cells in coeliac disease (dated by TCRdb to about 2020). For each case, genomic DNA was extracted from ten 5-um FFPE scrolls with the QIAamp DNA FFPE tissue kit. Receptor libraries were prepared by multiplex PCR. Data came from an Ion Torrent PGM. TRG repertoires were amplified from around 200 ng of biopsy DNA with the LymphoTrack kit, in which Illumina adapters are carried by the primers. Clonotypes were called again by TCRdb from the public reads via CATT, and duplicate nucleotide sequences were then merged into one entry. Here the sample has 2,500 or so gamma-chain clones; around 43% occur a single time. The top ten hold about 4.7% of the sample. Sequencing was done on a sample of a duodenal biopsy. The origin of the receptors is a human donor with celiac disease.

This clone has a handful of counts. The rearrangement links TRGV2 to TRGJ1 or TRGJ2. V lost 0 bases, J lost 9 bases, and 5 bases stayed unmatched. The CDR3 has 12 residues. The germline V gene encodes CDR1 EGSNGY and CDR2 YDSYNSKV. CDR3 protein: CATWDGPGKKLF. The CDR3 nucleotides are TGTGCCACCTGGGACGGGCCCGGTAAGAAACTCTTT.

The V gene is TRGV10, the J gene TRGJ1 or TRGJ2. TRGV10 is an open reading frame whose function is uncertain. The CDR3 extends over 12 amino acids. Trimming cost V 10 bases and J 5 bases; bases outside gene matches: 9. The CDR3 is CAASPGDYKKLF. For the CDR3, the DNA is TGTGCTGCGTCCCCTGGAGATTATAAGAAACTCTTT.

Note on this clone: A junction end diverges from the germline sequence, so it may reflect a read error. This sequence joins TRGV4 and TRGJ1 or TRGJ2. Per the germline V gene, CDR1 is EGSTGY and CDR2 is YDSYTSSV. There are 15 residues in the CDR3. CDR3 loop: CAAWDGPILYYKKLF. In nucleotides, the CDR3 is TGTGCCGCCTGGGATGGGCCAATTCTGTATTATAAGAAACTCTTT.

As for this clone: Just one base apart from a much larger clone, this may be a read error. V usage is TRGV11 and J usage is TRGJP1. TRGV11 counts as an open reading frame of uncertain function. The V and J ends lost 6 bases and 0 bases, in that order; junction bases with no gene match: 4. CDR3 length equals 15 residues. CDR3 nucleotide sequence: TGTGCCTGCTGGATTCTTTATACCACTGGTTGGTTCAAGATATTT. This sequence encodes CACWILYTTGWFKIF.

In the case of this clone: One base away lies a much larger clone, so this may be a sequencing read error. The chain links TRGV2 to TRGJ1 or TRGJ2. The CDR3 runs to 15 residues. Germline V gene sequence: CDR1 EGSNGY, CDR2 YDSYNSKV. The CDR3 here is CATRDPPENYYKKLF. CDR3 DNA sequence: TGTGCCACCCGGGACCCTCCCGAGAATTATTATAAGAAACTCTTT.

This clone was detected a few times. This chain uses TRGV5 with TRGJ1 or TRGJ2. V lost 0 bases to trimming and J lost 6 bases; unmatched junction nucleotides: 5. This CDR3 region has 13 residues. CDR1 is VINAFY, CDR2 YDVSNSKD, per germline. Written as DNA, the CDR3 is TGTGCCACCTGGGACAGGCCACCTTATAAGAAACTCTTT. It encodes CATWDRPPYKKLF.

V and J are TRGV9 and TRGJ1 or TRGJ2. CDR1 GITISATS and CDR2 ISYDGTV come from the germline V gene (reference sequence). The V segment lost 0 bases and the J segment 4 bases; nucleotides outside the gene matches: 12. The CDR3 is made up of 16 amino acids. CDR3 amino acids: CALWEVIYSIYYKKLF. DNA of the CDR3: TGTGCCTTGTGGGAGGTGATTTATTCGATATATTATAAGAAACTCTTT.

The rearrangement links TRGV8 to TRGJP1. The germline V gene has CDR1 VENAVY and CDR2 YDSYNSRV. The CDR3 has 12 residues. The CDR3 DNA is TGTGCACCTGGGATAGGCGGTCGGTTCAAGATATTT. The encoded protein is CAPGIGGRFKIF.

The table lists this clone with a few counts. J is TRGJ1 or TRGJ2 and V is TRGV3. The V gene end was trimmed by 3 bases and the J gene end by 8 bases; junction bases not matched to a gene: 10. Germline V gene sequence: CDR1 VTNTFY, CDR2 YDVSTARD (reference sequence). This CDR3 is 13 amino acids long. CDR3 bases: TGTGCCACCTGGGACGGACTTGTGAATAAGAAACTCTTT. Translated, it gives CATWDGLVNKKLF.

The chain carries TRGV2 and TRGJ1 or TRGJ2. This CDR3 has 14 amino acids. V was pared by 0 bases and J by 10 bases, with 12 bases of the junction left unmatched. The germline CDR1 and CDR2 sequences are EGSNGY and YDSYNSKV. The CDR3 DNA sequence: TGTGCCACCTGGGACGGGCCGAGGTGGTGGAAGAAACTCTTT. Its translation is CATWDGPRWWKKLF.

This clone was observed a few times. The CDR3 reads CACWIRDWIKTF. The CDR3 coding sequence is TGTGCCTGCTGGATTCGCGATTGGATCAAGACGTTT. V is TRGV11 and J is TRGJP2. TRGV11 is an open reading frame, and its role is uncertain. The V segment lost 6 bases and the J segment 8 bases; nucleotides outside the gene matches: 3. The CDR3 has 12 residues.

CDR3 residues: CAAWDPSLYHVVVKIF. As DNA, the CDR3 is TGTGCTGCGTGGGACCCTTCCTTATACCACGTGGTTGTCAAGATATTT. This chain uses TRGV10 with TRGJP1. TRGV10 is assigned to the ORF class and has an uncertain function. The CDR3 spans 16 residues. V shed 8 bases and J 15 bases; nucleotides not matched to a gene: 25.

The chain employs TRGV2 and TRGJP2. The length of the CDR3 is 14 residues. Germline V lookup: CDR1 EGSNGY, CDR2 YDSYNSKV. With V trimmed by 5 bases and J by 2 bases, 5 bases remained unmatched. CDR3 nucleotides: TGTGCCACCTGGGGCGAGAGTAGTGATTGGATCAAGACGTTT. Its translation: CATWGESSDWIKTF.

This clone was seen a few times. This chain uses TRGV2 with TRGJ1 or TRGJ2. Germline values: CDR1 EGSNGY, CDR2 YDSYNSKV. V lost 9 bases to trimming and J lost 3 bases; unmatched junction nucleotides: 14. The length of the CDR3 is 14 residues. CDR3 residues: CATPKSPSYYKKLF. CDR3 DNA: TGTGCCACCCCCAAAAGCCCAAGTTATTATAAGAAACTCTTT.

Note on this clone: A much larger clone lies a single base off, so this may be a read error. This chain joins TRGV10 and TRGJP2. TRGV10 is identified as an open reading frame with a role that is uncertain. The CDR3 consists of 10 residues. CDR3 nucleotide sequence: TGTACTGCGTGGGATTGGATCAAGACGTTT. Protein: CTAWDWIKTF.

In regard to this clone: In the same sample, other DNA sequences code for this CDR3. V and J are TRGV4 and TRGJ1 or TRGJ2. The CDR3 covers 14 residues. From germline, CDR1 is EGSTGY and CDR2 YDSYTSSV. V lost 0 bases to trimming and J lost 3 bases; unmatched junction nucleotides: 5. The CDR3 loop is CATWDGPRYYKKLF. The CDR3 coding sequence is TGTGCCACCTGGGATGGGCCGCGTTATTATAAGAAACTCTTT.

The chain uses TRGV10 and TRGJ1 or TRGJ2. TRGV10 belongs to the ORF category, with a function that is uncertain. The CDR3 contains 12 residues. With V trimmed by 8 bases and J by 8 bases, 10 bases remained unmatched. The CDR3 DNA is TGTGCTGCGTGGGATGGGGGGGATAAGAAACTCTTT. Amino acid sequence: CAAWDGGDKKLF.

This chain links TRGV10 with TRGJP1. TRGV10 is recorded as an ORF, its role being uncertain. The V segment lost 8 bases and the J segment 8 bases; nucleotides outside the gene matches: 12. The CDR3 is made up of 14 amino acids. CDR3 bases: TGTGCTGCGTGGATTTGGGGGGGGGGTTGGTTCAAGATATTT. This sequence encodes CAAWIWGGGWFKIF.

This clone was seen once. This chain joins TRGV8 and TRGJP2. The CDR3 extends over 15 amino acids. V gave up 10 bases and J gave up 3 bases; unmatched junction bases: 14. From germline, CDR1 is VENAVY and CDR2 YDSYNSRV. CDR3 DNA: TGTGCCACTGGGATGGGGGGCGGTAGTGATTGGATCAAGACGTTT. The encoded protein is CATGMGGGSDWIKTF.

This sequence joins TRGV9 and TRGJ1 or TRGJ2. Trimming removed 6 bases from V and 3 bases from J; junction bases left unmatched: 14. The germline V gene encodes CDR1 GITISATS and CDR2 ISYDGTV (reference sequence). CDR3 length equals 15 residues. CDR3 amino acids: CALWKAPTIYYKKLF. CDR3 nucleotides: TGTGCCTTGTGGAAGGCCCCGACGATTTATTATAAGAAACTCTTT.

This chain links TRGV5 with TRGJ1 or TRGJ2. Per germline, CDR1 VINAFY and CDR2 YDVSNSKD. The CDR3 sequence is 14 residues long. V lost 3 bases to trimming and J lost 3 bases; unmatched junction nucleotides: 8. For the CDR3, the DNA is TGTGCCACCTGGGACGGGACCCCTTATTATAAGAAACTCTTT. Translated: CATWDGTPYYKKLF.

This clone has a handful of counts. The chain combines TRGV4 with TRGJ1 or TRGJ2. This CDR3 spans 17 amino acids. Germline V gives CDR1 EGSTGY, CDR2 YDSYTSSV. V dropped 2 bases and J dropped 1; count of bases not matched to a gene: 14. The CDR3, as DNA: TGTGCCACCTGGGATGATTGGGTGCTTGCTAATTATTATAAGAAACTCTTT. It translates to CATWDDWVLANYYKKLF.

The chain employs TRGV9 and TRGJ1 or TRGJ2. Germline V gives CDR1 GITISATS, CDR2 ISYDGTV (reference sequence). V was clipped by 4 bases and J by 9 bases; unmatched bases: 9. The CDR3 loop spans 12 amino acids. CDR3 amino acids: CALWESRVKKLF. CDR3 nucleotide sequence: TGTGCCTTGTGGGAAAGCCGGGTTAAGAAACTCTTT.

The chain has TRGV4 and TRGJ1 or TRGJ2. This CDR3 comprises 17 residues. From germline, CDR1 is EGSTGY and CDR2 YDSYTSSV. With 2 bases clipped from V and 1 base from J, the junction kept 14 bases outside the gene matches. CDR3 DNA: TGTGCCACCTGGGATGATTGGATGCTTGCTAATTATTATAAGAAACTCTTT. It encodes CATWDDWMLANYYKKLF.

This chain joins TRGV4 and TRGJ1 or TRGJ2. Trimming at V came to 3 bases and at J to 4 bases, leaving 3 bases not matched to a gene. This CDR3 contains 12 residues. Germline V lookup: CDR1 EGSTGY, CDR2 YDSYTSSV. Written as DNA, the CDR3 is TGTGCCACCTGGGATTCCTATTATAAGAAACTCTTT. Translated: CATWDSYYKKLF.

This chain links TRGV8 with TRGJP2. There are 19 residues in the CDR3. V shed 3 bases and J 1 base; nucleotides not matched to a gene: 17. The germline V gene encodes CDR1 VENAVY and CDR2 YDSYNSRV. The CDR3 spells CATWDYLRWGFSSDWIKTF. The CDR3 DNA reads TGTGCCACCTGGGATTACCTTCGTTGGGGTTTTAGTAGTGATTGGATCAAGACGTTT.

This rearrangement joins TRGV4 to TRGJP2. Germline CDR1 reads EGSTGY; CDR2 reads YDSYTSSV. The CDR3 has 14 residues. The CDR3 loop reads CAPGLILSDWIKTF. The CDR3 region has the DNA TGTGCACCTGGCCTCATTCTTAGTGATTGGATCAAGACGTTT.

Notes on this clone: A much larger clonotype is one base distant, so this may be a read error. The chain employs TRGV10 and TRGJ1 or TRGJ2. TRGV10 is sorted into the ORF group, with uncertain function. The CDR3 is 14 amino acids. With V trimmed by 8 bases and J by 3 bases, 11 bases remained unmatched. The CDR3 coding sequence is TGTGCTGCGTGGGACCTGGGGCCTTATTATAAGAAACTCTTT. Its translation: CAAWDLGPYYKKLF.

The V gene is TRGV8, the J gene TRGJP2. V lost 3 bases and J lost 9; bases outside the gene matches: 4. The CDR3 totals 12 residues. Germline V lookup: CDR1 VENAVY, CDR2 YDSYNSRV. CDR3 protein: CATWDPHWIKTF. As DNA, the CDR3 is TGTGCCACCTGGGATCCACATTGGATCAAGACGTTT.

V and J are TRGV11 and TRGJ1 or TRGJ2. TRGV11 is classed as an ORF, of uncertain function. The junction had 5 bases not matched to a gene; V was cut back by 0 bases and J by 9 bases. The CDR3 is 13 amino acids. This CDR3 reads CACWIRHNLKKLF. The CDR3 nucleotides read TGTGCCTGCTGGATTAGGCACAACCTTAAGAAACTCTTT.

This chain uses TRGV3 with TRGJ1 or TRGJ2. The junction had 17 bases not matched to a gene; V was cut back by 0 bases and J by 9 bases. Germline V CDR1 and CDR2: VTNTFY, YDVSTARD (reference sequence). The CDR3 runs to 16 residues. CDR3 coding DNA: TGTGCCACCTGGGACAGGCCAGCCCCCCCCATTCGTAAGAAACTCTTT. This encodes CATWDRPAPPIRKKLF.

This chain joins TRGV10 and TRGJ1 or TRGJ2. TRGV10 is an open reading frame, and its role is uncertain. The CDR3 consists of 16 residues. Trimming at V came to 8 bases and at J to 0 bases, leaving 14 bases not matched to a gene. This chain's CDR3 is CAAWDPSASNYYKKLF. Written as DNA, the CDR3 is TGTGCTGCGTGGGACCCGAGCGCATCGAATTATTATAAGAAACTCTTT.